Sequencing of this T cell receptor (beta chain) was carried out in a study of T cell responses to AZD1222 COVID-19 vaccine. Regarding the study as a whole: Vaccine-associated CD4 TCRs spanned spike, dominant at 160-218 and 743-854. Seropositive at baseline were only a handful of AZD1222 recipients. As reported, nearly half of all spike-specific TCRs target variant regions that are unmutated. Clonal diversity was possibly underestimated, and white British individuals and females predominated among donors.

A word on this clone: Its antigen is unknown.

This table comes from immunoSEQ multiplex PCR, and its TCRdb copy is limited to in-frame clones, with some not included. The sample consists of about 100,000 clones, over 75% of them appearing once. The sequenced sample was peripheral blood, obtained 28 days after the second AZD1222 dose. This clonotype originated in an adult who received the AZD1222 COVID-19 vaccine.

The CDR3: CASFVGGKGEQFF. The DNA of the CDR3 is TGCGCCAGTTTCGTTGGGGGGAAGGGAGAGCAGTTCTTC. J is TRBJ2-1 and V is TRBV5-1, with TRBD2 as a possible D gene (6 bases). V was shortened by 8 bases and J by 10 bases, with 19 bases between the two germline ends. CDR1 is SGHRS and CDR2 is YFSETQ in the germline V gene. CDR3 length equals 13 residues.